This T cell receptor beta chain was found in a study of blood T cell repertoires in COVID-19. Looking at the study overall: Material from acute and convalescent COVID-19 was sourced from the United States, Italy and Spain.

Profiling relied on immunoSEQ multiplex PCR, and the TCRdb table lists in-frame clones only, not all of them. The sample consists of 200,000 to 250,000 clones, 70% to 85% of them appearing once. Germline-derived CDR1 and CDR2 are ENHRY and SYGVKD. The junction had 3 bases not matched to a gene; V was cut back by 6 bases and J by 2 bases. CDR3 size: 13 residues. Sequencing was carried out using peripheral blood. The TCR was taken from a woman of 80 years or more with COVID-19, enrolled during active disease. The chain couples TRBV10-3 to TRBJ1-1; 7 bases are shared with TRBD1. The CDR3 protein is CAISDRANTEAFF. Here the CDR3 DNA reads TGTGCCATCAGCGACAGGGCCAACACTGAAGCTTTCTTT.